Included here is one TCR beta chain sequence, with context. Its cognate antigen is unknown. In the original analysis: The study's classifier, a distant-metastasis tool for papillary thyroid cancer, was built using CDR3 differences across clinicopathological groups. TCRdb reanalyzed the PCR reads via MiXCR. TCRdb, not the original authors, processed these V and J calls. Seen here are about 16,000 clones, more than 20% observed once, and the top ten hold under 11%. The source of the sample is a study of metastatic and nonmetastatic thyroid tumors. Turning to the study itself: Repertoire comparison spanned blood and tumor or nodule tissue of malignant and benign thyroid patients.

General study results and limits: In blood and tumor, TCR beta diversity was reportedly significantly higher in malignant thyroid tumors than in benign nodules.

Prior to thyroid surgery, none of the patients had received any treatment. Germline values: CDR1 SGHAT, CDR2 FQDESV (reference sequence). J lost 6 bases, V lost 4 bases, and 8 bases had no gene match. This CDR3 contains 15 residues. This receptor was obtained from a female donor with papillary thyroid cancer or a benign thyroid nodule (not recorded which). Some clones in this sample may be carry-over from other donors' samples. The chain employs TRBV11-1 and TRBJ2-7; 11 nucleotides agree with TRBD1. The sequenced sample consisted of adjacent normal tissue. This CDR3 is CASSSFGQGASEQYF. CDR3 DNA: TGTGCCAGCAGCTCTTTCGGACAGGGGGCGTCCGAGCAGTACTTC.